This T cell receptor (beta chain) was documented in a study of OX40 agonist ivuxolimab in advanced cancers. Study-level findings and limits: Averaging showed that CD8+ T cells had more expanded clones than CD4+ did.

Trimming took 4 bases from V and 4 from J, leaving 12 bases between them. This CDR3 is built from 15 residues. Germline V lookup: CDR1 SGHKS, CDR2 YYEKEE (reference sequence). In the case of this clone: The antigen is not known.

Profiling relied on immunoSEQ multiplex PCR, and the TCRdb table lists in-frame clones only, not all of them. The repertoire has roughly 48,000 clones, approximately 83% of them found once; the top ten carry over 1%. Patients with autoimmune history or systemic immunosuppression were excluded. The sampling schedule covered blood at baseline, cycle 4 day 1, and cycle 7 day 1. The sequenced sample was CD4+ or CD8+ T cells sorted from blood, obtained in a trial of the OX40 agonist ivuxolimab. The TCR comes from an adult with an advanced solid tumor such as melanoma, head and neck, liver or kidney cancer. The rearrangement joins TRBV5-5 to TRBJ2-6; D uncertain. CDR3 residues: CASSNPLGGANVLTF. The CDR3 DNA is TGTGCCAGCAGCAATCCTTTGGGAGGGGCCAACGTCCTGACTTTC. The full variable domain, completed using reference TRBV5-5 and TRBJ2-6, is DAGVTQSPTHLIKTRGQQVTLRCSPISGHKSVSWYQQVLGQGPQFIFQYYEKEERGRGNFPDRFSARQFPNYSSELNVNALLLGDSALYLCASSNPLGGANVLTFGAGSRLTVL.